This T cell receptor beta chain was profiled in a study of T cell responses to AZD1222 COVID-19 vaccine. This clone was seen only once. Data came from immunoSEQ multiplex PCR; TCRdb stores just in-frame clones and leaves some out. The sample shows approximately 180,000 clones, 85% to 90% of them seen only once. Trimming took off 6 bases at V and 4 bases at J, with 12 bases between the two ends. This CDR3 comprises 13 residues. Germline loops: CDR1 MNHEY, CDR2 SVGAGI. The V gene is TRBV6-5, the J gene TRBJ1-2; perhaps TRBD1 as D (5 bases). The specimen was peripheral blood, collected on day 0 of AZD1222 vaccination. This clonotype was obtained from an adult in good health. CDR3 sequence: CASRTADTYGYTF. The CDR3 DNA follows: TGTGCCAGCAGGACAGCAGATACCTATGGCTACACCTTC.